The T cell receptor beta chain under discussion was sequenced for a study of OX40 agonist ivuxolimab in advanced cancers. Study-level information: Recorded diagnoses for dose-escalation patients were hepatocellular carcinoma, melanoma, renal cell or head and neck cancer. Whole-study findings and limits: Clonal expansion by week 6 occurred in CD4+ and CD8+ blood T cells (at 0.1 to 3.0 mg/kg).

V gave up 2 bases and J gave up 4 bases, with 17 bases separating them. The germline V gene encodes CDR1 KGHSH and CDR2 LQKENI. CDR3 length: 16 residues. Patients who had autoimmune disease history or got systemic immunosuppression were left out. This table comes from immunoSEQ multiplex PCR, and its TCRdb copy is limited to in-frame clones, with some not included. The sample has 65,000 to 95,000 clones, around 88% seen once. Comments on this clone: Its antigen is not known.

The rearrangement uses TRBV18 and TRBJ1-1, with D possibly matching TRBD1 (6 bases). The TCR sequence derives from an adult with an advanced solid tumor such as melanoma, head and neck, liver or kidney cancer. Sequencing used CD4+ or CD8+ T cells sorted from blood, obtained in a trial of the OX40 agonist ivuxolimab. For the CDR3, the DNA is TGTGCCAGCTCACCAGACATAGGACAGTTGACCACTGAAGCTTTCTTT. It codes for CASSPDIGQLTTEAFF.